This passage covers 30 T cell receptor beta chains from one sample sequenced in a study of shared clonotypes between healthy human individuals. Clones were read by immunoSEQ multiplex PCR, and TCRdb kept only the in-frame ones, dropping some. The sample has over a million clones, 98% seen once. Sequencing was carried out using naive CD4+ T cells sorted from blood. Noted subset: CD45RA+ positively selected. The receptors were gathered from a man aged 25 to 45 in good health.

V usage is TRBV7-9 and J usage is TRBJ1-4; 9 nucleotides match TRBD1. Germline CDR1 is SEHNR and CDR2 is FQNEAQ (reference sequence). V shed 2 bases and J 6 bases; nucleotides not matched to a gene: 7. This CDR3 comprises 16 residues. CDR3 in amino acids: CASSLRLGQGYEKLFF. The CDR3 DNA reads TGTGCCAGCAGCTTAAGGTTGGGACAGGGTTATGAAAAACTGTTTTTT.

The V call is TRBV10-3, the J call TRBJ1-2; perhaps TRBD1 as D (6 bases). Trimming cost V 6 bases and J 8 bases, with 16 bases left between them. The V gene's germline CDR1 is ENHRY and CDR2 SYGVKD. The CDR3 totals 13 residues. The DNA for the CDR3 is TGTGCCATCAGCACAGGGAAGAGTGAAGGCTACACCTTC. This gives the protein CAISTGKSEGYTF.

The table lists this clone with a count of one. V and J are TRBV12-5 and TRBJ2-3, with D hard to call. The germline gives CDR1 LGHNT, CDR2 FRNRAP. Trimming left V 0 bases short and J 1 base short, with 14 bases between. This CDR3 has 17 amino acids. CDR3 nucleotides: TGTGCTAGTGGTTTGGTACGTGGCCCTGGGGGCACAGATACGCAGTATTTT. It yields the protein CASGLVRGPGGTDTQYF.

This clone was observed once. V is TRBV7-9 and J is TRBJ2-7; no firm D call. This CDR3 is 14 amino acids long. With 1 base removed from V and 0 bases from J, the gap between germline ends came to 7 bases. Germline values: CDR1 SEHNR, CDR2 FQNEAQ (reference sequence). The CDR3 loop is CASSLERRSYEQYF. The DNA for the CDR3 is TGTGCCAGCAGCTTAGAGCGCCGCTCCTACGAGCAGTACTTC.

The chain carries TRBV11-3 and TRBJ2-7; weak D call: TRBD1 (6 bases). V lost 5 bases, J lost 3 bases, and 14 bases lay in between. There are 14 residues in the CDR3. The germline CDR1 and CDR2 sequences are SGHNT and YENEEA. CDR3 residues: CASSPSGTSYEQYF. The DNA for the CDR3 is TGTGCCAGCAGCCCCTCCGGGACAAGCTACGAGCAGTACTTC.

J is TRBJ2-1 and V is TRBV20-1; D is unclear. CDR3 size: 10 residues. Trimming removed 0 bases from V and 10 bases from J, with 4 bases in between. The germline V gene has CDR1 DFQATT and CDR2 SNEGSKA (reference sequence). Here the CDR3 reads CSAREYEQFF. CDR3 in DNA: TGCAGTGCTAGAGAGTACGAGCAGTTCTTC.

The chain's CDR3 is CASSLVGFENTEAFF. As DNA, the CDR3 is TGTGCCAGCAGCTTGGTCGGGTTCGAGAACACTGAAGCTTTCTTT. The chain links TRBV5-6 to TRBJ1-1; D unresolved. V lost 0 bases and J 1 base, leaving 10 bases between the germline ends. The CDR3 runs 15 residues. Germline CDR1 reads SGHDT; CDR2 reads YYEEEE.

The rearrangement joins TRBV18 to TRBJ2-5; the match to TRBD1 covers 11 bases. The J call may be wrong; the DNA end is better matched by TRBJ2-7. Per the germline V gene, CDR1 is KGHSH and CDR2 is LQKENI. The CDR3 sequence is 19 residues long. The CDR3 here is CASSPPLRDRGFTAYEQYF. The CDR3 DNA follows: TGTGCCAGCTCACCACCTTTGCGGGACAGGGGGTTTACTGCCTACGAGCAGTACTTC.

The rearrangement joins TRBV25-1 to TRBJ2-2, with 9 positions matching TRBD2. Germline CDR1 and CDR2: MGHDK and SYGVNS. This CDR3 has 16 amino acids. The V segment lost 4 bases and the J segment 3 bases; nucleotides outside the gene matches: 6. Here the CDR3 reads CASSVLTSGDTGELFF. The CDR3 DNA is TGTGCCAGCAGTGTTCTGACTAGCGGCGACACCGGGGAGCTGTTTTTT.

The sample holds a few counts of this clone. The chain joins TRBV5-1 to TRBJ2-7, with 9 bases aligning to TRBD1. Per the germline V gene, CDR1 is SGHRS and CDR2 is YFSETQ. Trimming took 0 bases from V and 4 from J; bases not matched to a gene: 5. The length of the CDR3 is 15 residues. The CDR3 here is CASSLGPGQGYEQYF. DNA of the CDR3: TGCGCCAGCAGCTTGGGACCGGGACAGGGATACGAGCAGTACTTC.

V usage is TRBV10-3 and J usage is TRBJ2-7; TRBD1 matches 7 bases. CDR1 ENHRY and CDR2 SYGVKD come from the germline V gene. The J segment lost 2 bases and the V segment lost 10 bases, leaving 5 bases of the junction unmatched. This CDR3 is 12 amino acids long. CDR3 in DNA: TGTGCCAGCAGACAGGGCCCCTACGAGCAGTACTTC. It codes for CASRQGPYEQYF.

The CDR3 coding sequence is TGTGCCAGCAGCGCCTACTACGAGCAGTACTTC. The encoded protein is CASSAYYEQYF. This chain uses TRBV5-4 with TRBJ2-7, with D hard to call. The CDR3 contains 11 residues. The germline V gene encodes CDR1 SGHNT and CDR2 YYREEE (reference sequence). Trimming removed 4 bases at V and 3 bases at J, with 5 bases between.

V and J are TRBV21-1 and TRBJ2-7; the table calls TRBD2, which could not be checked here. TRBV21-1 is classified as a pseudogene. The CDR3 has 10 amino acids. The CDR3 loop is CASSTGEQYF. The DNA of the CDR3 is TGTGCCAGCAGCACGGGCGAGCAGTACTTC.

The chain employs TRBV27 and TRBJ1-5, with TRBD1 as a possible D gene (6 bases). Trimming shortened V by 5 bases and J by 2 bases, and 16 bases separated the two germline ends. The CDR3 spans 16 residues. CDR1 MNHEY and CDR2 SMNVEV come from the germline V gene (reference sequence). CDR3 DNA sequence: TGTGCCAGCAGTCCCCGAACAGGGTCGGGCAATCAGCCCCAGCATTTT. Amino acid sequence: CASSPRTGSGNQPQHF.

The chain couples TRBV10-1 to TRBJ1-1, with D unclear. The V gene's germline CDR1 is WNHNN and CDR2 SYGVQD (reference sequence). V gave up 0 bases and J gave up 0 bases, with 5 bases separating them. The CDR3 has 14 residues. Here the CDR3 DNA reads TGCGCCAGCAGTGAGTCTCCTGTGAACACTGAAGCTTTCTTT. This codes for CASSESPVNTEAFF.

The rearrangement uses TRBV7-9 and TRBJ1-3; D remains unclear. The CDR3 has 16 amino acids. V was clipped by 3 bases and J by 0 bases, with 12 bases between them. Germline CDR1 reads SEHNR; CDR2 reads FQNEAQ (reference sequence). The CDR3 is CASSFKGAYSGNTIYF. The CDR3 region has the DNA TGTGCCAGCAGCTTCAAAGGTGCCTACTCTGGAAACACCATATATTTT.

This clone was seen once. In nucleotides, the CDR3 is TGCGCCAGCAGCCGTTCTGGCTTGGGACTCGGGGTCGGGGCCTCTGGAAACACCATATATTTT. Residues: CASSRSGLGLGVGASGNTIYF. The rearrangement uses TRBV5-1 and TRBJ1-3, with a possible D match to TRBD1 (5 bases). Germline-derived CDR1 and CDR2 are SGHRS and YFSETQ. There are 21 residues in the CDR3. V was pared by 4 bases and J by 0 bases, with 29 bases between.

The chain uses TRBV28 and TRBJ1-3; no firm D call. The germline V gene encodes CDR1 MDHEN and CDR2 SYDVKM. The CDR3 covers 14 residues. Deletions cut 5 bases from V and 0 bases from J, with 8 bases between. CDR3 sequence: CASSRASSGNTIYF. CDR3 bases: TGTGCCAGCAGTCGGGCCTCCTCTGGAAACACCATATATTTT.

The J gene is TRBJ2-1, the V gene TRBV6-1; maybe TRBD2 (6 bases). CDR3 size: 15 residues. V dropped 7 bases and J dropped 3 bases, with 16 bases sitting between them. The germline V gene encodes CDR1 MNHNS and CDR2 SASEGT. The CDR3 region has the DNA TGTGCCAGCACACGGCGGGGCGGGAACTACAATGAGCAGTTCTTC. Protein product: CASTRRGGNYNEQFF.

This rearrangement joins TRBV5-1 to TRBJ2-2, with TRBD1 matching 10 bases. CDR3 length: 16 amino acids. Germline CDR1 SGHRS, CDR2 YFSETQ. The V gene end was trimmed by 4 bases and the J gene end by 5 bases; junction bases not matched to a gene: 8. Here the CDR3 reads CASSLAGTGATGELFF. The CDR3 region has the DNA TGCGCCAGCAGCCTGGCCGGGACAGGGGCAACCGGGGAGCTGTTTTTT.

This rearrangement joins TRBV5-4 to TRBJ2-3; 11 bases align to TRBD2. The CDR3 is made up of 16 amino acids. Germline assignment: CDR1 SGHNT and CDR2 YYREEE (reference sequence). The V segment lost 4 bases and the J segment 6 bases; nucleotides outside the gene matches: 10. DNA of the CDR3: TGTGCCAGCAGCCCCTCCGGGACTAGCGGTCCGGATACGCAGTATTTT. It is translated as CASSPSGTSGPDTQYF.

The rearrangement joins TRBV11-2 to TRBJ2-7; tentatively, D is TRBD1 or TRBD2 (5 bases each). Germline lookup yields CDR1 SGHAT and CDR2 FQNNGV. V was shortened by 5 bases and J by 4 bases, with 15 bases between the two germline ends. The CDR3 covers 14 residues. DNA for the CDR3: TGTGCCAGCAGCCGTGGGACCCTCCAATACGAGCAGTACTTC. Encoded protein: CASSRGTLQYEQYF.

This rearrangement joins TRBV7-9 to TRBJ1-5; a weak D match, TRBD1 (5 bases). Germline CDR1 is SEHNR and CDR2 is FQNEAQ (reference sequence). The CDR3 contains 14 residues. With 5 bases removed from V and 6 bases from J, the gap between germline ends came to 14 bases. CDR3 region: CASSQGVRSQPQHF. The CDR3 DNA reads TGTGCCAGCAGCCAGGGAGTTCGAAGTCAGCCCCAGCATTTT.

This chain links TRBV2 with TRBJ2-6, with 15 nucleotides matching TRBD2. This CDR3 comprises 22 residues. V shed 5 bases and J 2 bases; nucleotides not matched to a gene: 16. Germline lookup yields CDR1 SNHLY and CDR2 FYNNEI. DNA for the CDR3: TGTGCCAGCAGTTGGACTAGCGGGAGGGCCGAGTTTGTAAGCCCTGGGGCCAACGTCCTGACTTTC. This codes for CASSWTSGRAEFVSPGANVLTF.

The V call is TRBV23-1, the J call TRBJ2-7; unclear D gene. TRBV23-1 carries the ORF label, with uncertain function. Trimming shortened V by 3 bases and J by 3 bases, and 6 bases separated the two germline ends. There are 12 residues in the CDR3. The CDR3 loop is CASSHRDYEQYF. DNA for the CDR3: TGCGCCAGCAGTCACAGAGACTACGAGCAGTACTTC.

V gene TRBV5-1 combines with J gene TRBJ2-7; D perhaps matches TRBD2 (5 bases). The CDR3 is 14 residues long. V lost 2 bases and J 9 bases, leaving 18 bases between the germline ends. CDR1 and CDR2 (germline): SGHRS, YFSETQ. In DNA form, the CDR3 reads TGCGCCAGCAGCTTCGGAGGTGGCAGGACTGGGCAGTACTTC. Amino acids: CASSFGGGRTGQYF. The full variable domain, completed using reference TRBV5-1 and TRBJ2-7, is KAGVTQTPRYLIKTRGQQVTLSCSPISGHRSVSWYQQTPGQGLQFLFEYFSETQRNKGNFPGRFSGRQFSNSRSEMNVSTLELGDSALYLCASSFGGGRTGQYFGPGTRLTVT.

CDR3 amino acids: CASSQLGHRNEKLFF. DNA of the CDR3: TGTGCCAGCAGCCAATTGGGACACAGAAATGAAAAACTGTTTTTT. The chain couples TRBV14 to TRBJ1-4; maybe TRBD1 (6 bases). V shed 2 bases and J shed 5 bases, with 12 bases lying between them. The CDR3 contains 15 residues. Germline-derived CDR1 and CDR2 are SGHDN and FVKESK.

The chain is built from TRBV15 and TRBJ2-3; D is tentatively TRBD1 or TRBD2 (5 bases each). The CDR3 covers 16 residues. V was pared by 5 bases and J by 6 bases, with 21 bases between. Germline assignment: CDR1 LNHNV and CDR2 YYDKDF (reference sequence). The DNA for the CDR3 is TGTGCCACCAGCTCTCCGGGACGTAAAGAGGGGGATACGCAGTATTTT. This gives the protein CATSSPGRKEGDTQYF.

The CDR3 bases are TGTGCCAGCAGCACGAGCGGGAATGAGCAGTTCTTC. This translates into CASSTSGNEQFF. The J gene is TRBJ2-1, the V gene TRBV6-5; D perhaps matches TRBD2 (6 bases). Trimming took 6 bases from V and 7 from J, leaving 10 bases between them. The length of the CDR3 is 12 residues. Germline CDR1 reads MNHEY; CDR2 reads SVGAGI.

The table lists this clone with a count of one. This rearrangement joins TRBV14 to TRBJ1-1; possibly TRBD1 for D (5 bases). Trimming shortened V by 0 bases and J by 6 bases, and 20 bases separated the two germline ends. The CDR3 sequence is 17 residues long. Germline-derived CDR1 and CDR2 are SGHDN and FVKESK. DNA of the CDR3: TGTGCCAGCAGCCAAGATCGCACAGGTAGTAAGCGAGCTGAAGCTTTCTTT. Protein sequence: CASSQDRTGSKRAEAFF.